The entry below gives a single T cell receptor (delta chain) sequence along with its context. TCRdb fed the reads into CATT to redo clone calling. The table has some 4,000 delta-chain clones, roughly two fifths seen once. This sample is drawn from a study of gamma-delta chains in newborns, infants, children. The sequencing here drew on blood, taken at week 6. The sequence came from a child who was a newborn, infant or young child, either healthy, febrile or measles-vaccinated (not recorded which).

CDR3 nucleotides: TGTGCTCTTGGGGAACGGGGGGAACCTACGGCAGTACTGGGGTACACCGATAAACTCATCTTT. This encodes CALGERGEPTAVLGYTDKLIF. The chain uses TRDV1 and TRDJ1, with 7 bases fitting TRDD3. The CDR3 totals 21 residues. The V gene's germline CDR1 is TSWWSYY and CDR2 QGS. V was pared by 1 base and J by 0 bases, with 20 bases of the junction left unmatched.